These 27 T cell receptor beta chains were sequenced from one sample in a study of PD-L1 blockade in urothelial cancer. Libraries were prepared by immunoSEQ multiplex PCR; TCRdb keeps only in-frame clonotypes and omits some of them. The sample carries about 49,000 clones, 79% recorded once. Regarding time point: pretreatment peripheral blood. The sequencing used PBMCs, collected around atezolizumab (anti-PD-L1) treatment. The receptors shown here come from a man between 65 and 80 years old with urothelial cancer.

The chain carries TRBV28 and TRBJ1-2; 8 bases agree with TRBD1. J lost 4 bases, V lost 6 bases, and 4 bases had no gene match. The germline CDR1 and CDR2 sequences are MDHEN and SYDVKM. The CDR3 covers 13 residues. The CDR3, as DNA: TGTGCCAGCAGGCGGACAGGGAGCTATGGCTACACCTTC. Protein: CASRRTGSYGYTF.

The chain's CDR3 is CASSSGPQGFYEQFF. The CDR3 coding sequence is TGTGCCAGCAGTTCAGGTCCTCAGGGGTTCTATGAGCAGTTCTTC. The V call is TRBV11-2, the J call TRBJ2-1; D might be TRBD1 (6 bases). The V gene's germline CDR1 is SGHAT and CDR2 FQNNGV. The ends were cut back, 6 bases at V and 8 bases at J, with 20 bases in the middle. The CDR3 is made up of 15 amino acids. The variable domain in full, with the rest retrieved from reference TRBV11-2 and TRBJ2-1, is EAGVAQSPRYKIIEKRQSVAFWCNPISGHATLYWYQQILGQGPKLLIQFQNNGVVDDSQLPKDRFSAERLKGVDSTLKIQPAKLEDSAVYLCASSSGPQGFYEQFFGPGTRLTVL.

The chain combines TRBV5-1 with TRBJ2-7; TRBD1 agrees at 9 bases. The germline V gene has CDR1 SGHRS and CDR2 YFSETQ. The CDR3 loop spans 17 amino acids. The V and J ends lost 0 bases and 0 bases, in that order; junction bases with no gene match: 7. The CDR3 loop reads CASSLAPQGASSYEQYF. Here the CDR3 DNA reads TGCGCCAGCAGCTTGGCCCCACAGGGGGCGAGCTCCTACGAGCAGTACTTC. The complete variable domain, with remaining parts taken from reference TRBV5-1 and TRBJ2-7, reads KAGVTQTPRYLIKTRGQQVTLSCSPISGHRSVSWYQQTPGQGLQFLFEYFSETQRNKGNFPGRFSGRQFSNSRSEMNVSTLELGDSALYLCASSLAPQGASSYEQYFGPGTRLTVT.

DNA for the CDR3: TGTGCCAGCAGCATGGGACTAGCGGGAGTTTGGTACAATGAGCAGTTCTTC. Protein sequence: CASSMGLAGVWYNEQFF. The chain joins TRBV5-4 to TRBJ2-1, with 14 bases identical to TRBD2. With V trimmed by 4 bases and J by 4 bases, 7 bases remained unmatched. Looked up from germline, CDR1 is SGHNT and CDR2 is YYREEE (reference sequence). The CDR3 extends over 17 amino acids.

The chain carries TRBV30 and TRBJ1-5; D gene ambiguous. CDR3 length: 13 residues. The V end lost 3 bases, the J end lost 0 bases, and 6 bases lay between the germline ends. Germline lookup yields CDR1 GTSNPN and CDR2 SVGIG (reference sequence). Here the CDR3 reads CAWRTDSNQPQHF. The DNA for the CDR3 is TGTGCCTGGAGAACAGATAGCAATCAGCCCCAGCATTTT. Based on the CDR3 plus reference TRBV30 and TRBJ1-5, the full variable domain is SQTIHQWPATLVQPVGSPLSLECTVEGTSNPNLYWYRQAAGRGLQLLFYSVGIGQISSEVPQNLSASRPQDRQFILSSKKLLLSDSGFYLCAWRTDSNQPQHFGDGTRLSIL.

This sequence joins TRBV15 and TRBJ1-1, with D maybe TRBD1 (5 bases). Germline CDR1 is LNHNV and CDR2 is YYDKDF (reference sequence). V lost 3 bases and J 1 base, leaving 12 bases between the germline ends. The CDR3 is made up of 15 amino acids. This CDR3 reads CATSRTRTQNTEAFF. The CDR3 nucleotides read TGTGCCACCAGCAGGACGCGGACACAGAACACTGAAGCTTTCTTT.

This clone showed up just a few times. V gene TRBV27 combines with J gene TRBJ2-1; TRBD2 agrees at 9 bases. Trimming took 6 bases from V and 4 from J; bases not matched to a gene: 10. CDR1 and CDR2 (germline): MNHEY, SMNVEV (reference sequence). There are 16 residues in the CDR3. The CDR3 loop reads CASSPGTSIGYNEQFF. In DNA form, the CDR3 reads TGTGCCAGCAGCCCCGGGACTAGCATTGGATACAATGAGCAGTTCTTC.

In DNA, the CDR3 is TGTGCCAGCAGAGCAAGGGAGTCGGGTGAAAAACTGTTTTTT. This codes for CASRARESGEKLFF. The rearrangement uses TRBV6-1 and TRBJ1-4; D ambiguous. The germline V gene encodes CDR1 MNHNS and CDR2 SASEGT. CDR3 size: 14 residues. The V end lost 6 bases, the J end lost 7 bases, and 15 bases lay between the germline ends.

V and J are TRBV5-1 and TRBJ2-5; a weak D match, TRBD1 (5 bases). The ends were cut back, 4 bases at V and 4 bases at J, with 20 bases in the middle. The CDR3 consists of 16 residues. Germline V CDR1 and CDR2: SGHRS, YFSETQ. In DNA form, the CDR3 reads TGCGCCAGCAGCACACGACTCGAAGGGGCTGGAGAGACCCAGTACTTC. As protein: CASSTRLEGAGETQYF.

V gene TRBV5-1 combines with J gene TRBJ2-3, with D possibly TRBD2 on 5 matching bases. Germline CDR1 is SGHRS and CDR2 is YFSETQ. This CDR3 has 16 amino acids. Trimming took 0 bases from V and 2 from J, leaving 13 bases between them. CDR3 residues: CASSLEAVGDTDTQYF. DNA for the CDR3: TGCGCCAGCAGCTTGGAGGCAGTCGGGGACACAGATACGCAGTATTTT.

The gene calls are TRBV5-1 and TRBJ2-5; no clear D. This CDR3 has 12 residues. CDR1 SGHRS and CDR2 YFSETQ come from the germline V gene. Trimming removed 2 bases at V and 2 bases at J, with 4 bases between. The DNA for the CDR3 is TGCGCCAGCAGCTTTAATCAAGAGACCCAGTACTTC. Translating gives CASSFNQETQYF. Based on the CDR3 plus reference TRBV5-1 and TRBJ2-5, the full variable domain is KAGVTQTPRYLIKTRGQQVTLSCSPISGHRSVSWYQQTPGQGLQFLFEYFSETQRNKGNFPGRFSGRQFSNSRSEMNVSTLELGDSALYLCASSFNQETQYFGPGTRLLVL.

The chain recombines TRBV6-5 with TRBJ2-5; tentatively, D is TRBD2 (6 bases). The germline V gene has CDR1 MNHEY and CDR2 SVGAGI. With 6 bases removed from V and 2 bases from J, the gap between germline ends came to 13 bases. CDR3 length: 14 amino acids. CDR3 coding DNA: TGTGCCAGCAGCCTAGGGACTCAGCAAGAGACCCAGTACTTC. Its protein is CASSLGTQQETQYF.

The chain links TRBV2 to TRBJ2-1; D is uncertain. Germline lookup yields CDR1 SNHLY and CDR2 FYNNEI. Trimming removed 2 bases from V and 8 bases from J, with 22 bases in between. The length of the CDR3 is 17 residues. The CDR3 nucleotides read TGTGCCAGCAGTGAATATGTAGACGATACCGCCAGCGATGAGCAGTTCTTC. As protein: CASSEYVDDTASDEQFF. The full variable domain, with the rest looked up from reference TRBV2 and TRBJ2-1, is EPEVTQTPSHQVTQMGQEVILRCVPISNHLYFYWYRQILGQKVEFLVSFYNNEISEKSEIFDDQFSVERPDGSNFTLKIRSTKLEDSAMYFCASSEYVDDTASDEQFFGPGTRLTVL.

This clone has a handful of counts. The CDR3 protein is CASSRIVVGSSGNTIYF. The CDR3, as DNA: TGTGCCAGCAGCCGCATCGTCGTGGGGAGCTCTGGAAACACCATATATTTT. The chain links TRBV11-2 to TRBJ1-3, with D unclear. The CDR3 runs 17 residues. Trimming cost V 5 bases and J 0 bases, with 17 bases left between them. Germline CDR1 reads SGHAT; CDR2 reads FQNNGV.

This clone came up once. V is TRBV11-2 and J is TRBJ2-1, with TRBD1 matching 9 bases. Germline assignment: CDR1 SGHAT and CDR2 FQNNGV. The junction had 12 bases not matched to a gene; V was cut back by 7 bases and J by 5 bases. CDR3 length: 16 amino acids. CDR3 loop: CASIDAGQGYDNEQFF. In nucleotides, the CDR3 is TGTGCCAGCATAGACGCCGGACAGGGGTACGACAATGAGCAGTTCTTC.

The chain links TRBV19 to TRBJ2-6; tentative D call: TRBD1 (5 bases). Germline loops: CDR1 LNHDA, CDR2 SQIVND (reference sequence). The length of the CDR3 is 15 residues. Trimming removed 5 bases at V and 2 bases at J, with 10 bases between. CDR3 coding DNA: TGTGCCAGTAGTGCCTCAGGGCCTGGGGCCAACGTCCTGACTTTC. Amino acids: CASSASGPGANVLTF.

The CDR3, as DNA: TGCGCCAGCAGCCATGGACTAGCGGGAGGAGAGCAGTTCTTC. Encoded protein: CASSHGLAGGEQFF. The V call is TRBV4-1, the J call TRBJ2-1; TRBD2 aligns across 14 bases. Germline V gene lookup returns CDR1 MGHRA and CDR2 YSYEKL. The CDR3 is 14 amino acids. The junction had 2 bases not matched to a gene; V was cut back by 3 bases and J by 10 bases.

This clone has only one observation. The V call is TRBV30, the J call TRBJ1-5, with D perhaps matching TRBD1 (6 bases). The CDR3 loop spans 14 amino acids. Germline V gene sequence: CDR1 GTSNPN, CDR2 SVGIG (reference sequence). V was pared by 5 bases and J by 3 bases, with 14 bases between. CDR3 loop: CAWSGANPNQPQHF. The CDR3, as DNA: TGTGCCTGGTCAGGGGCCAATCCCAATCAGCCCCAGCATTTT.

The V gene is TRBV28, the J gene TRBJ2-3, with TRBD2 matching over 9 bases. Trimming cost V 3 bases and J 3 bases; bases outside gene matches: 4. This CDR3 region has 15 residues. Per the germline V gene, CDR1 is MDHEN and CDR2 is SYDVKM. DNA for the CDR3: TGTGCCAGCAGTTTCGAGGGACTAGCAACAGATACGCAGTATTTT. This encodes CASSFEGLATDTQYF.

The V gene is TRBV2, the J gene TRBJ2-1; perhaps TRBD2 as D (5 bases). CDR3 length: 14 amino acids. Germline V lookup: CDR1 SNHLY, CDR2 FYNNEI. V lost 2 bases and J 6 bases, leaving 11 bases between the germline ends. The DNA of the CDR3 is TGTGCCAGCAGTGAAAACGGCAGCGGCAATGAGCAGTTCTTC. Encoded protein: CASSENGSGNEQFF.

This rearrangement joins TRBV15 to TRBJ1-3, with D hard to call. V shed 5 bases and J shed 8 bases, with 7 bases lying between them. The V gene's germline CDR1 is LNHNV and CDR2 YYDKDF (reference sequence). The CDR3 loop spans 11 amino acids. In DNA form, the CDR3 reads TGTGCCACCAGCCTCGGGGACACCATATATTTT. Residues: CATSLGDTIYF.

This clone was seen a few times. V and J are TRBV7-8 and TRBJ2-3, with 11 bases aligning to TRBD2. From germline, CDR1 is SGHVS and CDR2 FQNEAQ. J gave up 1 base and V 5 bases, and 5 bases lay outside the gene matches. CDR3 length equals 16 residues. CDR3 region: CASSTGLAVGTDTQYF. The CDR3 region has the DNA TGTGCCAGCAGCACGGGACTAGCGGTAGGCACAGATACGCAGTATTTT.

The rearrangement links TRBV10-3 to TRBJ2-7; TRBD2 might be the D (6 bases). Germline CDR1 is ENHRY and CDR2 is SYGVKD. CDR3 size: 13 residues. V gave up 7 bases and J gave up 4 bases, with 14 bases separating them. DNA of the CDR3: TGTGCCATCACCCAGGGCCGGGAGTACGAGCAGTACTTC. Protein product: CAITQGREYEQYF.

This sequence joins TRBV7-8 and TRBJ2-7; weak D call: TRBD2 (6 bases). The CDR3 is 13 amino acids. V was trimmed by 2 bases and J by 4 bases, leaving 9 bases between them. Per the germline V gene, CDR1 is SGHVS and CDR2 is FQNEAQ. The chain's CDR3 is CASSLTGLYEQYF. DNA for the CDR3: TGTGCCAGCAGCTTAACGGGACTGTACGAGCAGTACTTC.

This sequence joins TRBV5-4 and TRBJ2-5; no reliable D call. V dropped 0 bases and J dropped 5 bases, with 8 bases sitting between them. The CDR3 runs to 13 residues. The germline V gene has CDR1 SGHNT and CDR2 YYREEE (reference sequence). CDR3 protein: CASSLDLEETQYF. The CDR3 DNA sequence: TGTGCCAGCAGCTTGGACCTGGAGGAGACCCAGTACTTC.

The chain employs TRBV19 and TRBJ1-2, with D possibly matching TRBD1 (5 bases). Germline loops: CDR1 LNHDA, CDR2 SQIVND (reference sequence). Deletions cut 5 bases from V and 4 bases from J, with 8 bases between. This CDR3 comprises 12 residues. The CDR3 DNA reads TGTGCCAGTAGTCCCGACAGCTATGGCTACACCTTC. Protein sequence: CASSPDSYGYTF.

This clone was picked up one time. The chain has TRBV4-2 and TRBJ2-5; 7 nucleotides match TRBD1. The last part of the DNA fits TRBJ2-7 better; the J call may be wrong. Germline loops: CDR1 LGHNA, CDR2 YNFKEQ. This CDR3 contains 12 residues. As DNA, the CDR3 is TGTGCCAGCAGCCCGACAGGGAGCGAGCAGTACTTC. It encodes CASSPTGSEQYF.